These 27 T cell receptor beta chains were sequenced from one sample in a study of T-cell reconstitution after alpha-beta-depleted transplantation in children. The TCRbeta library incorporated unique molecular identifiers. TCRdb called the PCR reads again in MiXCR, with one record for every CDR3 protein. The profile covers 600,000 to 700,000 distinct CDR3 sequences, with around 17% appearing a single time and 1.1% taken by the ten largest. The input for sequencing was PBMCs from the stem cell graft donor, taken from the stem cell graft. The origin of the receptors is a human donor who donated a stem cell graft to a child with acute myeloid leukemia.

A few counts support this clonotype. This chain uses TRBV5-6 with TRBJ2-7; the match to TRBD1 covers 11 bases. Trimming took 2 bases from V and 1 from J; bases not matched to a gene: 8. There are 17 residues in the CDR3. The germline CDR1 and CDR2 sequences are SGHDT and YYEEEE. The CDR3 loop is CASSFELDRGRSYEQYF. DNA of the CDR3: TGTGCCAGCAGCTTCGAACTGGACAGGGGGCGTTCCTACGAGCAGTACTTC.

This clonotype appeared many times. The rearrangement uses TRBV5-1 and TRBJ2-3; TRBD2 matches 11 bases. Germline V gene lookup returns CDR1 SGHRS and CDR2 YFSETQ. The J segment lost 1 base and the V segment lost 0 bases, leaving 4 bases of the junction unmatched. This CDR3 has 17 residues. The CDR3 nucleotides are TGCGCCAGCAGCTTGGGGTTGACTAGCGGGGGCACAGATACGCAGTATTTT. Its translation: CASSLGLTSGGTDTQYF.

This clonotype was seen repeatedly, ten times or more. The CDR3, as DNA: TGCAGTGCTAGAGATCTGGGCAGGAGCACAGATACGCAGTATTTT. Translation gives CSARDLGRSTDTQYF. V usage is TRBV20-1 and J usage is TRBJ2-3; D ambiguous. Between the trimmed V and J ends, which lost 0 bases and 0 bases, there was a span of 10 bases. The germline V gene encodes CDR1 DFQATT and CDR2 SNEGSKA (reference sequence). This CDR3 comprises 15 residues.

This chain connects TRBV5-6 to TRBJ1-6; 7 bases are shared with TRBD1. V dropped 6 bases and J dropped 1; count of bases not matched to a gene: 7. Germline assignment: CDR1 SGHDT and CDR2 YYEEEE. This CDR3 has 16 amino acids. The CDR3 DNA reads TGTGCCAGCACCAACCTACAGGGGTCCTATAATTCACCCCTCCACTTT. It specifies CASTNLQGSYNSPLHF.

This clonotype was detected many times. CDR3 sequence (DNA): TGTGCCAGCAGTTCGAACACCTACACTGAAGCTTTCTTT. This codes for CASSSNTYTEAFF. This chain links TRBV12-3 or TRBV12-4 with TRBJ1-1; no firm D call. This CDR3 is 13 amino acids long. V was pared by 4 bases and J by 3 bases, with 9 bases between.

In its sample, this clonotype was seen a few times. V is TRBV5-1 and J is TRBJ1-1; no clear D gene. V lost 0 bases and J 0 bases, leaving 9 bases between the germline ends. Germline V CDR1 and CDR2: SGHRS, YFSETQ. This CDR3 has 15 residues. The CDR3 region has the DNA TGCGCCAGCAGCTTGGATTGGACCATGAACACTGAAGCTTTCTTT. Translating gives CASSLDWTMNTEAFF.

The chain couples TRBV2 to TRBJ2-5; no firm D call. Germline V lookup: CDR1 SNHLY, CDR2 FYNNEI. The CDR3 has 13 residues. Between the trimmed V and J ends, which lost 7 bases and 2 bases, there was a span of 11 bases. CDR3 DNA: TGTGCCAGCAAGACGGGTGGGCAAGAGACCCAGTACTTC. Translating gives CASKTGGQETQYF.

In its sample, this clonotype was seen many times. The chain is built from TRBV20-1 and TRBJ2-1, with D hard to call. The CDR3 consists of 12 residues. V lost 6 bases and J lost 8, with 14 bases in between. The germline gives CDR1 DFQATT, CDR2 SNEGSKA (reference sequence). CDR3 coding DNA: TGCAGTGCCAGACGATTTAGAGATGAGCAGTTCTTC. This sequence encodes CSARRFRDEQFF.

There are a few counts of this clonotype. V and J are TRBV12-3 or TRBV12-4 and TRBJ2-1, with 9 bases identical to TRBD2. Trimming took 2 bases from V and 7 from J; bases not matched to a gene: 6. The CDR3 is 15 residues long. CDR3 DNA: TGTGCCAGCAGTTTACAGCGGGGGGCGGGGAATGAGCAGTTCTTC. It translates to CASSLQRGAGNEQFF.

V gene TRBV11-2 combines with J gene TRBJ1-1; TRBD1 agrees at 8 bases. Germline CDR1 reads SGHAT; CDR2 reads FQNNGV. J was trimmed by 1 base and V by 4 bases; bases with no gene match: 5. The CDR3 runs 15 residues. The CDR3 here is CASSSLGTGNTEAFF. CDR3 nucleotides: TGTGCCAGCAGCTCTCTAGGGACAGGGAACACTGAAGCTTTCTTT.

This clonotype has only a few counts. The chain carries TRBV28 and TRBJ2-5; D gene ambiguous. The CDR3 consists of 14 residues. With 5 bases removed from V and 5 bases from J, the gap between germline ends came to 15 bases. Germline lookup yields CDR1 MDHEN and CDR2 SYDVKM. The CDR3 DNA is TGTGCCAGCAGTCCTCGGACGGCCTTCGAGACCCAGTACTTC. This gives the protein CASSPRTAFETQYF. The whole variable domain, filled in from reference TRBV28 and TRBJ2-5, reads DVKVTQSSRYLVKRTGEKVFLECVQDMDHENMFWYRQDPGLGLRLIYFSYDVKMKEKGDIPEGYSVSREKKERFSLILESASTNQTSMYLCASSPRTAFETQYFGPGTRLLVL.

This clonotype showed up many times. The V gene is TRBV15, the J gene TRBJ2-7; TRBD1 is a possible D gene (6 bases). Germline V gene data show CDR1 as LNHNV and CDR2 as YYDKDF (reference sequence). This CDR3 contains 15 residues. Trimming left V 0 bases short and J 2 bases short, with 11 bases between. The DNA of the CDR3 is TGTGCCACCAGCAGAGACTACAGGGAAGCCTACGAGCAGTACGTC. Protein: CATSRDYREAYEQYV.

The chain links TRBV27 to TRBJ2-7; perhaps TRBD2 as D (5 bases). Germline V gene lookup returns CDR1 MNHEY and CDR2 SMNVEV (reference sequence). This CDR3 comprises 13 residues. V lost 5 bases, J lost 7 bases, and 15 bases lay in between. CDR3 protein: CASSVANIGEQYF. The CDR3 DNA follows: TGTGCCAGCAGTGTAGCGAACATTGGAGAGCAGTACTTC.

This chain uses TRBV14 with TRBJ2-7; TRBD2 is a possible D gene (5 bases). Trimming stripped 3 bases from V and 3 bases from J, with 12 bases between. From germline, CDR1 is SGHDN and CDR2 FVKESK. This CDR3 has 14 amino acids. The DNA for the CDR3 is TGTGCCAGCAGCCAGTGGGGAGAGGACTACGAGCAGTACTTC. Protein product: CASSQWGEDYEQYF.

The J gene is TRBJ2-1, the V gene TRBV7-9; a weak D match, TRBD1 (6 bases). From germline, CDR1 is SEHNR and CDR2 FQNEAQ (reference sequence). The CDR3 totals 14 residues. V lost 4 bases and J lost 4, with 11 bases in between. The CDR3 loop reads CASSSDSAYNEQFF. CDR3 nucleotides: TGTGCCAGCAGCTCGGACAGCGCGTACAATGAGCAGTTCTTC.

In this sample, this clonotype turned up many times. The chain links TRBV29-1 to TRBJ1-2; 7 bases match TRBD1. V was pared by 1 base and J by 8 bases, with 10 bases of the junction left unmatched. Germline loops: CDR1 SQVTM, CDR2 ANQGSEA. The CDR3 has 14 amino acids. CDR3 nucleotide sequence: TGCAGCGTTGAAGGCTTACGACAGGGAAACGGCTACACCTTC. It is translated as CSVEGLRQGNGYTF.

CDR3 amino acids: CASSLEGRGSTEAFF. The CDR3 DNA sequence: TGTGCCAGCAGCTTAGAGGGCAGGGGGAGTACTGAAGCTTTCTTT. This chain links TRBV7-3 with TRBJ1-1, with TRBD1 identical over 7 bases. With V trimmed by 2 bases and J by 5 bases, 8 bases remained unmatched. The CDR3 covers 15 residues. CDR1 is SGHTA, CDR2 FQGTGA, per germline.

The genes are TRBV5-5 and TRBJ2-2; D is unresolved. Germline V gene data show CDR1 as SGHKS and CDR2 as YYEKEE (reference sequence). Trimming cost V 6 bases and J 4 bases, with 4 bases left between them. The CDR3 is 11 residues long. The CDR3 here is CASKFTGELFF. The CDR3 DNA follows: TGTGCCAGCAAATTCACCGGGGAGCTGTTTTTT.

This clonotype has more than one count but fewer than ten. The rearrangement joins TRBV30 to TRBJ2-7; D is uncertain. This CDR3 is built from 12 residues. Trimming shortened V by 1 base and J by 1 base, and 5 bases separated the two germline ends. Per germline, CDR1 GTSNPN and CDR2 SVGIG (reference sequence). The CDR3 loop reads CAWSDLSYEQYF. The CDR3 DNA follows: TGTGCCTGGAGTGACCTTTCCTACGAGCAGTACTTC.

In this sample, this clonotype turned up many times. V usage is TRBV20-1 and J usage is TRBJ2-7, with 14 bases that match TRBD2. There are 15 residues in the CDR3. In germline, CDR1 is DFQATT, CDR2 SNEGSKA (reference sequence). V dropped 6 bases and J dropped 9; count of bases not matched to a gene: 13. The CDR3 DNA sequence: TGCAGTGCCCGAACCGGGACTAGCGGGGGCTGGGTGCAGTACGTC. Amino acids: CSARTGTSGGWVQYV.

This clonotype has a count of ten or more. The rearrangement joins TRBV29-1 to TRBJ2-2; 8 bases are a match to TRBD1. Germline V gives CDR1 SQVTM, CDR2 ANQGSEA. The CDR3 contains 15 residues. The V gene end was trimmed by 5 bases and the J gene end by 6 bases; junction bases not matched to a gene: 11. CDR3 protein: CSVRTGFGVAGELFF. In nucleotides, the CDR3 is TGCAGCGTTAGGACAGGGTTCGGGGTGGCCGGGGAGCTGTTTTTT.

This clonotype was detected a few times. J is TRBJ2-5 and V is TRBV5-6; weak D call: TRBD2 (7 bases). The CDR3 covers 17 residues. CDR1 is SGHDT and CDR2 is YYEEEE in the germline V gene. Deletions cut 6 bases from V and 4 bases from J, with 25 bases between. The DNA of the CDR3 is TGTGCCAGCAACTCCCCTCGGGGGGCCGCCAGGAGAGAGACCCAGTACTTC. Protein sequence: CASNSPRGAARRETQYF.

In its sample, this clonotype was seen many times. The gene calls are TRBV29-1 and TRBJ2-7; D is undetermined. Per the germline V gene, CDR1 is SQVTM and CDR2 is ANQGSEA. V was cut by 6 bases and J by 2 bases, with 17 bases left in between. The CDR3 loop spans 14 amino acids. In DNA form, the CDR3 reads TGCAGCGTGGTCCTGGTGAGCCAGCCCTACGAGCAGTACTTC. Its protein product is CSVVLVSQPYEQYF.

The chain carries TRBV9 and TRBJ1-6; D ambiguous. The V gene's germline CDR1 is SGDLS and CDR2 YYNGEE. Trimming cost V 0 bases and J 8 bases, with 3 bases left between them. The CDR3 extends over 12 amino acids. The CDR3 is CASSVGDSPLHF. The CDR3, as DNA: TGTGCCAGCAGCGTAGGAGATTCACCCCTCCACTTT.

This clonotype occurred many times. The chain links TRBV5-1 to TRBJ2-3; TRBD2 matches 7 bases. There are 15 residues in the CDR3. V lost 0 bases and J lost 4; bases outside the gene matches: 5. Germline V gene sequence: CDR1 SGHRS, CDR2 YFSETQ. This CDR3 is CASSLGDYTADTQYF. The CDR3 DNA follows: TGCGCCAGCAGCTTGGGGGACTACACGGCAGATACGCAGTATTTT.

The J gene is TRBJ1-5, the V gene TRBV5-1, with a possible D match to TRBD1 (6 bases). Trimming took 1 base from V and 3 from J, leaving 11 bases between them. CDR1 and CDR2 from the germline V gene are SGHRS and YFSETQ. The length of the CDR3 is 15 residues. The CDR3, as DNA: TGCGCCAGCAGCTTGCTCGGGACAATCAATCAGCCCCAGCATTTT. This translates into CASSLLGTINQPQHF.

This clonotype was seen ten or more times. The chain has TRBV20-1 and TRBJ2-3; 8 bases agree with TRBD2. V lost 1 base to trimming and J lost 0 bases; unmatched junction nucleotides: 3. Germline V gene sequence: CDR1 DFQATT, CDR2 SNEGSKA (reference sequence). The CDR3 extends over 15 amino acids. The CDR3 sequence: CSARAERGSTDTQYF. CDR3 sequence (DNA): TGCAGTGCTAGAGCGGAGCGGGGGAGCACAGATACGCAGTATTTT.